Included here is one T cell receptor (beta chain) sequence, with context. The sample originates from a study of blood T cell repertoires in COVID-19. Study background: There were acute and convalescent COVID-19 samples, and they came from the United States, Italy and Spain. PBMCs, B-cell-depleted T cells, or T cells were the source of the cDNA or gDNA that made up the material.

Original handling: Researchers report that nucleated cell counts were estimated from reference gene primer amplification. Repertoires were generated with immunoSEQ multiplex PCR, while TCRdb's copy carries only in-frame clones and drops some. V, J and clone size derive from that table, while D and trimming were established from the DNA sequence. The sample includes about 120,000 clones, approximately 87% of them seen just once. The V end lost 4 bases, the J end lost 0 bases, and 9 bases lay between the germline ends. Germline V gene data show CDR1 as MDHEN and CDR2 as SYDVKM. The CDR3 loop spans 14 amino acids.

The receptor was derived from a woman in her 70s with acute or convalescent COVID-19. Sequencing was carried out using peripheral blood. The V and J genes are TRBV28 and TRBJ1-1; D is unresolved. The CDR3 bases are TGTGCCAGCAGTTCCCCAGGCCTGAACACTGAAGCTTTCTTT. Its protein product is CASSSPGLNTEAFF.